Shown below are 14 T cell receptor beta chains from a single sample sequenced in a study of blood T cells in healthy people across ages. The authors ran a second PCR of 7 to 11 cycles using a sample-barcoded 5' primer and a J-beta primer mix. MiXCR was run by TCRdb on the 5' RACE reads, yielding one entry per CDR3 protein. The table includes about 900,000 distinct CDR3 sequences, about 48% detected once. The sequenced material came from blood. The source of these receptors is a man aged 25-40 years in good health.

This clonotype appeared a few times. CDR3 loop: CATSRVIQSYGYTF. In DNA, the CDR3 is TGTGCCACCAGCAGAGTTATCCAAAGCTATGGCTACACCTTC. This chain links TRBV15 with TRBJ1-2, with unresolved D. The CDR3 extends over 14 amino acids. Trimming shortened V by 1 base and J by 4 bases, and 10 bases separated the two germline ends. Germline loops: CDR1 LNHNV, CDR2 YYDKDF (reference sequence). Variable domain in full (rest from reference TRBV15 and TRBJ1-2): DAMVIQNPRYQVTQFGKPVTLSCSQTLNHNVMYWYQQKSSQAPKLLFHYYDKDFNNEADTPDNFQSRRPNTSFCFLDIRSPGLGDTAMYLCATSRVIQSYGYTFGSGTRLTVV.

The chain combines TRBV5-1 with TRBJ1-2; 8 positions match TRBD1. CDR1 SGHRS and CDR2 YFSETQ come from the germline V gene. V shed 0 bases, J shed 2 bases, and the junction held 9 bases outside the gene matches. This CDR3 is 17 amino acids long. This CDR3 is CASSLAPGQGSNYGYTF. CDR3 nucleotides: TGCGCCAGCAGCTTGGCTCCTGGACAGGGCAGCAACTATGGCTACACCTTC.

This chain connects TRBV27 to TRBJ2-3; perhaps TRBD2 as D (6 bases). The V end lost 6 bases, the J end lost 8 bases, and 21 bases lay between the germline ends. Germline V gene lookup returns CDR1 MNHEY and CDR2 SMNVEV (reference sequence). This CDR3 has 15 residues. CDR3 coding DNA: TGTGCCAGCAGCCCCCGGGACTTGGAAAAAGGTACGCAGTATTTT. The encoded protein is CASSPRDLEKGTQYF.

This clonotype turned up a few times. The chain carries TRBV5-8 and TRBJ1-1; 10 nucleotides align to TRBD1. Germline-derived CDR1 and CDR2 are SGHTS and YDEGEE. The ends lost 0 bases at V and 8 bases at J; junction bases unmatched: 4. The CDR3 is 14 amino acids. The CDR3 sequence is CASSLGGTGEEAFF. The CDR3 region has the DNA TGTGCCAGCAGCTTGGGGGGGACAGGGGAGGAAGCTTTCTTT.

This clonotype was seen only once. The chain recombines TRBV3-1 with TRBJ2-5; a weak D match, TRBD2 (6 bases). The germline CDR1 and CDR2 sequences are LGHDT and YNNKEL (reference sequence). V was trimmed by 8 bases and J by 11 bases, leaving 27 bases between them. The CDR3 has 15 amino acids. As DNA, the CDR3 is TGTGCCAGCGTCCGACGGGGGTCATCCTTCTATGAGCAGTACTTC. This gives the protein CASVRRGSSFYEQYF.

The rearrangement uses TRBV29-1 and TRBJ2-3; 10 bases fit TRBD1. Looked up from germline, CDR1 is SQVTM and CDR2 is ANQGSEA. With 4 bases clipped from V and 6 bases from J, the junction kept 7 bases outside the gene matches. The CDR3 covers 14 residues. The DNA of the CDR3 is TGCAGCGTTGGAAGGACAGGGGGATTGGATACGCAGTATTTT. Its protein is CSVGRTGGLDTQYF.

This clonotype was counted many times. The CDR3 sequence is CSVAGQSNYGYTF. CDR3 coding DNA: TGCAGCGTGGCAGGACAGTCTAACTATGGCTACACCTTC. The chain joins TRBV29-1 to TRBJ1-2; D is perhaps TRBD1 (6 bases). With 6 bases removed from V and 0 bases from J, the gap between germline ends came to 11 bases. Germline CDR1 SQVTM, CDR2 ANQGSEA. The CDR3 extends over 13 amino acids.

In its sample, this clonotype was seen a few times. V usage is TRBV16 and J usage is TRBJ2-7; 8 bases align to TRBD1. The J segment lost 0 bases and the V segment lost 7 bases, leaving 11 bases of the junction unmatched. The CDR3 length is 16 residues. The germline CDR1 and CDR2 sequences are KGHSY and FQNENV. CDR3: CASNTAPGQGSYEQYF. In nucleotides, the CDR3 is TGTGCCAGCAATACAGCCCCAGGACAGGGCTCCTACGAGCAGTACTTC.

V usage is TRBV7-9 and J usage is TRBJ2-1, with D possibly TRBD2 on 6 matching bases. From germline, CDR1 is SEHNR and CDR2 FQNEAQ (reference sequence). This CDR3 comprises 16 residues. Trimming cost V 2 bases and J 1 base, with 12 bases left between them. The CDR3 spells CASSLLGGTSYNEQFF. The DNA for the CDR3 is TGTGCCAGCAGCTTACTAGGCGGGACGTCCTACAATGAGCAGTTCTTC. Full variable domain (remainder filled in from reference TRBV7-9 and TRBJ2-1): DTGVSQNPRHKITKRGQNVTFRCDPISEHNRLYWYRQTLGQGPEFLTYFQNEAQLEKSRLLSDRFSAERPKGSFSTLEIQRTEQGDSAMYLCASSLLGGTSYNEQFFGPGTRLTVL.

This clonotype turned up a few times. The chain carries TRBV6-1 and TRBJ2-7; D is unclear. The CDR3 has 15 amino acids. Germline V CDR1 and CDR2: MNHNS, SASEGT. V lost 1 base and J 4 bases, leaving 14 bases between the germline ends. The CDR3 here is CASSEGQFFEYEQYF. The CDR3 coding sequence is TGTGCCAGCAGTGAAGGTCAGTTTTTTGAGTACGAGCAGTACTTC.

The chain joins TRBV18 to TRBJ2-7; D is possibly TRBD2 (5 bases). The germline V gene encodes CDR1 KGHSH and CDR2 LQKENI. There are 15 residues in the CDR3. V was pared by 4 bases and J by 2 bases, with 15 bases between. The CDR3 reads CASSLGLRDPYEQYF. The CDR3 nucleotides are TGTGCCAGCTCACTCGGACTGAGAGACCCCTACGAGCAGTACTTC.

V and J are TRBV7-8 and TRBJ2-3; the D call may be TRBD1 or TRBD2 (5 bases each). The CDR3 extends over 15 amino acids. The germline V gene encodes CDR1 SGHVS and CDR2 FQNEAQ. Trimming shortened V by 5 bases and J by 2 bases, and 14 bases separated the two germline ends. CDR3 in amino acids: CASSPWDGYTDTQYF. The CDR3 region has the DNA TGTGCCAGCAGCCCCTGGGACGGCTACACAGATACGCAGTATTTT.

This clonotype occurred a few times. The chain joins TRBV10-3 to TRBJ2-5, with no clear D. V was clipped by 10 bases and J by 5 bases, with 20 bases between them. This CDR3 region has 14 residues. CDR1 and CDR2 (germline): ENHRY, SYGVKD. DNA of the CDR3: TGTGCCACCGACCTCCTCCAGTGTGGCGAGACCCAGTACTTC. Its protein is CATDLLQCGETQYF.

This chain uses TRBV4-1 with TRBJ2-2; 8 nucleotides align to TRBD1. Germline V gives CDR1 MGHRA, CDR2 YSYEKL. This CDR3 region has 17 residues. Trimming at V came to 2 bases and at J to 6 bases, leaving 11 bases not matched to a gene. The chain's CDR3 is CASSQFMTGVNPGELFF. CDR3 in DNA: TGCGCCAGCAGCCAATTCATGACAGGGGTAAATCCCGGGGAGCTGTTTTTT.